This T cell receptor (beta chain) was identified in a study of read filtering for tumor transcriptome and immune sequencing. Details on this clonotype: A far more abundant clone sits one base away, making this likely a read error. The conserved final phenylalanine or tryptophan is absent from the CDR3, which likely points to a read error.

This CDR3 contains 15 residues. Deletions cut 3 bases from V and 5 bases from J, with 14 bases between. The library was built from about 0.4 ug RNA with molecular barcoded adaptors for alpha/delta and beta/gamma chains. TCRdb processed the reads anew with MiXCR; each CDR3 protein has one entry. The sample holds 90,000 to 95,000 distinct CDR3 sequences, about a fifth seen once. The receptor was derived from a donor over 35 with multiple myeloma. Sequencing was done on a sample of a population of CD138-negative cells sorted from bone marrow. The V and J genes are TRBV12-3 or TRBV12-4 and TRBJ2-1; D gene unclear. The CDR3 loop reads CASSLFGYADNEQFL. In DNA form, the CDR3 reads TGTGCCAGCAGTTTGTTTGGGTACGCGGACAATGAGCAGTTCCTC.